This is a list of T cell receptor beta chains from one sample in a study of early T cells in non-severe SARS-CoV-2 infection. TCRdb analysed the 5' RACE reads with MiXCR anew, one entry per CDR3 protein. The profile shows fewer than 80,000 distinct CDR3 sequences, almost 9% of them singletons. Specimen: whole blood, collected at baseline. The source of these receptors is an adult who was a healthcare worker with PCR-confirmed SARS-CoV-2 infection or an uninfected control (not recorded which). Each CDR3 is given with its conserved first and last residue. The D gene is left open where the match is weak. The size field is filled for only some rows; it gives once, few, many or a size class.

clone_size	v_call	d_call	j_call	cdr3_aa	cdr3_nt
many	TRBV3-1	-	TRBJ1-3	CASSQRGSGNTIYF	TGTGCCAGCAGCCAACGGGGCTCTGGAAACACCATATATTTT
-	TRBV12-3/TRBV12-4	TRBD1	TRBJ1-1	CASSLLQGVGSTEAFF	TGTGCCAGCAGTTTGCTACAGGGGGTAGGATCTACTGAAGCTTTCTTT
many	TRBV6-2/TRBV6-3	-	TRBJ1-1	CASSYGVVTEAFF	TGTGCCAGCAGTTATGGGGTCGTCACTGAAGCTTTCTTT
-	TRBV11-1	-	TRBJ1-2	CASSPRQSNYGYTF	TGTGCCAGCAGCCCACGACAGAGTAACTATGGCTACACCTTC
many	TRBV18	TRBD2	TRBJ2-4	CASSPGTRDDIQYF	TGTGCCAGCTCACCCGGGACTAGAGACGACATTCAGTACTTC
few	TRBV27	-	TRBJ2-7	CASTPAGRGSREQYF	TGTGCCAGCACCCCGGCGGGGAGGGGGTCAAGGGAGCAGTACTTC
few	TRBV10-3	-	TRBJ2-5	CAITDPGLPAQYF	TGTGCCATCACTGACCCGGGACTTCCGGCCCAGTACTTC
few	TRBV7-6	-	TRBJ2-2	CASSSRGTGELFF	TGTGCCAGCAGCTCGAGGGGCACCGGGGAGCTGTTTTTT
many	TRBV5-6	-	TRBJ2-1	CASSLGLEFIEQFF	TGTGCCAGCAGCTTGGGACTAGAGTTTATTGAGCAGTTCTTC
-	TRBV25-1	-	TRBJ1-3	CASSSGGGNTIYF	TGTGCCAGCAGTTCCGGAGGTGGAAACACCATATATTTT
many	TRBV12-3/TRBV12-4	TRBD2	TRBJ2-7	CASRSLSGSAYEQYF	TGTGCCAGCAGGTCCTTAAGCGGGAGTGCCTACGAGCAGTACTTC
many	TRBV20-1	-	TRBJ1-1	CSARFDRNTEAFF	TGCAGTGCTAGATTCGACAGGAACACTGAAGCTTTCTTT
-	TRBV15	-	TRBJ2-5	CATSRDFREETQYF	TGTGCCACCAGCAGAGATTTCCGGGAAGAGACCCAGTACTTC
few	TRBV9	-	TRBJ1-3	CASSVEGTNYYSGNTIYF	TGTGCCAGCAGCGTAGAAGGGACCAACTATTACTCTGGAAACACCATATATTTT
many	TRBV2	TRBD1	TRBJ1-1	CASRGQTMNTEAFF	TGTGCCAGCAGGGGACAGACCATGAACACTGAAGCTTTCTTT
-	TRBV20-1	-	TRBJ2-2	CSAKGGGITGELFF	TGCAGTGCTAAAGGAGGGGGGATCACCGGGGAGCTGTTTTTT
-	TRBV19	TRBD1	TRBJ1-4	CASSNLGQTNEKLFF	TGTGCCAGCTCGAACCTGGGACAGACTAATGAAAAACTGTTTTTT
few	TRBV6-1	-	TRBJ1-2	CASSEENRAYYGYTF	TGTGCCAGCAGTGAAGAAAACAGGGCCTACTATGGCTACACCTTC
many	TRBV7-6	-	TRBJ2-1	CASSLRGSSYNEQFF	TGTGCCAGCAGCTTGCGGGGAAGCTCCTACAATGAGCAGTTCTTC
many	TRBV3-1	TRBD1	TRBJ2-3	CASSRDREQYF	TGTGCCAGCAGTCGCGACAGGGAGCAGTATTTT
few	TRBV7-6	-	TRBJ2-3	CASSPRGVLGTDTQYF	TGTGCCAGCAGCCCCCGAGGGGTACTGGGGACAGATACGCAGTATTTT
few	TRBV12-3/TRBV12-4	-	TRBJ2-1	CASSLWQSSYNEQFF	TGTGCCAGCAGTTTATGGCAGAGCTCCTACAATGAGCAGTTCTTC
few	TRBV7-9	TRBD2	TRBJ2-1	CASSPKGLAGGGQFF	TGTGCCAGCAGCCCCAAGGGACTAGCGGGAGGAGGGCAGTTCTTC
few	TRBV6-6	-	TRBJ1-2	CASSYVQGANYGYTF	TGTGCCAGCAGTTACGTACAGGGCGCGAACTATGGCTACACCTTC
few	TRBV5-5	TRBD2	TRBJ2-3	CASSLPGLAGDTQYF	TGTGCCAGCAGCTTGCCGGGACTAGCGGGAGATACGCAGTATTTT
-	TRBV20-1	-	TRBJ1-5	CSARGQGIYQPQHF	TGCAGTGCTAGAGGGCAGGGGATTTATCAGCCCCAGCATTTT
-	TRBV12-3/TRBV12-4	-	TRBJ1-3	CASSLWAIPGNTIYF	TGTGCCAGCAGTTTGTGGGCCATCCCTGGAAACACCATATATTTT
-	TRBV12-3/TRBV12-4	TRBD1	TRBJ2-7	CASSRWDSSYEQYF	TGTGCCAGCAGTAGATGGGACAGCTCCTACGAGCAGTACTTC
few	TRBV20-1	-	TRBJ1-5	CSASGSNQPQHF	TGCAGTGCTAGTGGCAGCAATCAGCCCCAGCATTTT
-	TRBV24-1	-	TRBJ2-3	CATSDPRQSGTDTQYF	TGTGCCACCAGTGATCCCAGACAGTCGGGCACAGATACGCAGTATTTT
many	TRBV20-1	-	TRBJ2-1	CSALNNYFPTNEQFF	TGCAGTGCCCTGAATAACTATTTTCCTACCAATGAGCAGTTCTTC
few	TRBV3-1	-	TRBJ1-3	CASSRATIYF	TGTGCCAGCAGCCGGGCCACCATATATTTT
-	TRBV4-3	-	TRBJ1-5	CASSQDPLGQPQHF	TGCGCCAGCAGCCAAGATCCCCTTGGTCAGCCCCAGCATTTT
few	TRBV11-2	TRBD1	TRBJ2-3	CASSPWGQGRDTQYF	TGTGCCAGCAGCCCTTGGGGACAGGGGAGAGATACGCAGTATTTT
few	TRBV18	TRBD1	TRBJ1-3	CASSPDRVSGNTIYF	TGTGCCAGCTCACCGGACAGGGTCTCTGGAAACACCATATATTTT
once	TRBV11-1	TRBD2	TRBJ2-3	CASSPQLAGGADTQYF	TGTGCCAGCAGCCCGCAACTAGCGGGAGGCGCAGATACGCAGTATTTT
once	TRBV6-5	TRBD2	TRBJ2-1	CASSYKVLAGYNEQFF	TGTGCCAGCAGTTACAAAGTTCTAGCGGGTTACAATGAGCAGTTCTTC
-	TRBV20-1	TRBD2	TRBJ2-7	CSARRETGTSGYEQYF	TGCAGTGCTAGGAGGGAAACAGGGACTAGCGGATACGAGCAGTACTTC
few	TRBV7-6	TRBD1	TRBJ1-5	CASSPRGQGYSNQPQHF	TGTGCCAGCAGCCCGAGAGGACAGGGCTATAGCAATCAGCCCCAGCATTTT
few	TRBV12-5	TRBD2	TRBJ2-1	CASGLISGSLPNEQFF	TGTGCTAGTGGTCTGATTAGCGGGAGTCTTCCCAATGAGCAGTTCTTC
many	TRBV5-6	-	TRBJ1-2	CASSPTNRDYGYTF	TGTGCCAGCAGCCCTACAAACAGGGACTATGGCTACACCTTC
many	TRBV28	TRBD2	TRBJ2-5	CASSLASGSTKTQYF	TGTGCCAGCAGTTTGGCTAGCGGGAGTACAAAGACCCAGTACTTC
few	TRBV18	-	TRBJ2-5	CASSWEDVKTQYF	TGTGCCAGCTCCTGGGAAGACGTAAAGACCCAGTACTTC
many	TRBV7-6	TRBD2	TRBJ2-7	CASSLAAGGSYEQYF	TGTGCCAGCAGCTTAGCAGCGGGAGGGTCCTACGAGCAGTACTTC
-	TRBV7-9	-	TRBJ2-3	CASSLAVSDTQYF	TGTGCCAGCAGCTTAGCGGTATCAGATACGCAGTATTTT
few	TRBV10-2	-	TRBJ1-1	CASSEGLAEAFF	TGCGCCAGCAGTGAAGGGCTTGCTGAAGCCTTCTTT
many	TRBV12-3/TRBV12-4	-	TRBJ2-5	CASSFGNPQETQYF	TGTGCCAGCAGTTTTGGGAACCCGCAAGAGACCCAGTACTTC
many	TRBV27	-	TRBJ2-6	CASSPTGFSGANVLTF	TGTGCCAGCAGTCCCACAGGTTTCTCTGGGGCCAACGTCCTGACTTTC
-	TRBV6-5	-	TRBJ2-7	CASSPAGPYEQYF	TGTGCCAGCAGTCCCGCAGGGCCCTACGAGCAGTACTTC
-	TRBV20-1	TRBD2	TRBJ2-1	CSASGISGRGGYNEQFF	TGCAGTGCTAGTGGGATCAGCGGGAGAGGTGGCTACAATGAGCAGTTCTTC
-	TRBV7-3	-	TRBJ1-1	CASSPEGFRDTEAFF	TGTGCCAGCAGCCCTGAGGGTTTTCGTGACACTGAAGCTTTCTTT
few	TRBV3-1	-	TRBJ1-3	CASSQELTGNTIYF	TGTGCCAGCAGCCAAGAACTGACCGGAAACACCATATATTTT
-	TRBV7-3	-	TRBJ2-1	CASSSVTPNEQFF	TGTGCCAGCAGCTCGGTAACCCCGAATGAGCAGTTCTTC
many	TRBV5-1	TRBD2	TRBJ2-3	CASSGEPGLGFGDTQYF	TGCGCCAGCAGCGGTGAACCGGGACTAGGATTTGGAGATACGCAGTATTTT
many	TRBV27	-	TRBJ1-1	CASSLGPGMNTEAFF	TGTGCCAGCAGTTTAGGGCCGGGAATGAACACTGAAGCTTTCTTT
-	TRBV7-2	-	TRBJ2-7	CASSSASAGQLYEQYF	TGTGCCAGCAGCTCGGCCTCAGCGGGACAACTCTACGAGCAGTACTTC
-	TRBV20-1	-	TRBJ2-7	CSASLGREQYF	TGCAGTGCCTCTCTGGGCCGCGAGCAGTACTTC
many	TRBV6-6	TRBD2	TRBJ2-7	CASISPGTSYEQYF	TGTGCCAGCATTTCCCCCGGGACTAGTTACGAGCAGTACTTC